This T cell receptor (beta chain) was found in a study of blood T cell repertoires in COVID-19. Here immunoSEQ multiplex PCR was the method, and the copy in TCRdb shows in-frame clones only, minus some. Of about 94,000 clones listed, over 75% were seen once; the top ten hold roughly 4.5%. This clonotype was obtained from a woman of 80 years or more with acute or convalescent COVID-19. The sample taken for sequencing was peripheral blood.

CDR3 in DNA: TGTGCCAGCAGTCCCCGGACAGAGGGGGAGACCCAGTACTTC. As protein: CASSPRTEGETQYF. V and J are TRBV27 and TRBJ2-5; D may be TRBD1 (6 bases). With 5 bases removed from V and 5 bases from J, the gap between germline ends came to 15 bases. Germline loops: CDR1 MNHEY, CDR2 SMNVEV (reference sequence). The CDR3 runs 14 residues.